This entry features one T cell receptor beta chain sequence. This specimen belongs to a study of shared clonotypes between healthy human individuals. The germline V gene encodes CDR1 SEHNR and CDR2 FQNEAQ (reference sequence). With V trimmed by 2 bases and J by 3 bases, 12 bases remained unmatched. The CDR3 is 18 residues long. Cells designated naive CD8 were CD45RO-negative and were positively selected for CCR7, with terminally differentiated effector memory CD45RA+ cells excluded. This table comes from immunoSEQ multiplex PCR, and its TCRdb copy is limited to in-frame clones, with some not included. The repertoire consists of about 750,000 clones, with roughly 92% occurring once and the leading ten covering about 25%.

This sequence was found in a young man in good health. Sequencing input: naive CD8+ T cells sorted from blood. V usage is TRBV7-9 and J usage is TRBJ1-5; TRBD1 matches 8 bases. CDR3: CASSLNPGGGPHNQPQHF. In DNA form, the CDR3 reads TGTGCCAGCAGCTTAAACCCAGGGGGCGGTCCTCACAATCAGCCCCAGCATTTT.